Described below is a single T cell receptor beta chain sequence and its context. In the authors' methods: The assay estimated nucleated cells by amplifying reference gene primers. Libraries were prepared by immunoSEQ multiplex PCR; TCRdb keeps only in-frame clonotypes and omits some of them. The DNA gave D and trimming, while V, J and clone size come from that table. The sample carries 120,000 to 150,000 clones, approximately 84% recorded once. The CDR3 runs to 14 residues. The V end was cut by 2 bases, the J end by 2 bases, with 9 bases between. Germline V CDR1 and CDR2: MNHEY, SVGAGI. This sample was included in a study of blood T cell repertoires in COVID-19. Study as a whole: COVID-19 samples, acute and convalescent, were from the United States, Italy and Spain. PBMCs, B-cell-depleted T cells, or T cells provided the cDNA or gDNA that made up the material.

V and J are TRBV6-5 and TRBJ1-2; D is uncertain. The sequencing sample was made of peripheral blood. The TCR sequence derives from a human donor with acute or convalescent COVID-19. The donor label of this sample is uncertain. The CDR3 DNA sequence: TGTGCCAGCAGTTACATCCAGGCGAACTATGGCTACACCTTC. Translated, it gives CASSYIQANYGYTF.